This TCR beta chain was recorded in a study of cytomegalovirus exposure and HLA in healthy donors. Both 60 Vbeta primers and 13 Jbeta primers went into the PCR. Assay used: immunoSEQ multiplex PCR; TCRdb lists only in-frame clones, some missing. With 95,000 to 150,000 clones in the sample, the ten largest clones hold 2% to 2.5%. Study-wide points: Specificity for CMV antigens was confirmed in vitro for a few of the CMV-associated chains. Judged likely to be a sequencing artifact was a cluster of highly shared sequence variants. As a later analysis revealed, most CMV-associated TCR beta chains appeared HLA-restricted. With high specificity and sensitivity, the classifier reportedly diagnosed cytomegalovirus status.

Notes on this clone: The antigen is undetermined.

The V gene lost 9 bases and the J gene lost 2 bases, with 16 bases spanning the gap. Germline CDR1 is MRHNA and CDR2 is SNTAGT. The CDR3 sequence is 14 residues long. V usage is TRBV6-4 and J usage is TRBJ1-2, with D tentatively TRBD1 (5 bases). This sequence was found in a middle-aged man in good health and CMV-seronegative. Source material: PBMCs. CDR3 protein: CARGEDRLNYGYTF. CDR3 nucleotide sequence: TGTGCCAGGGGGGAGGACCGCCTCAACTATGGCTACACCTTC.